This T cell receptor beta chain was recovered during a study of T cells in Graves' hyperthyroidism and ophthalmopathy (dated by TCRdb to the late 2010s). About the study as a whole: Peripheral blood samples were taken at the time of initial diagnosis, prior to any treatment. To identify distinguishing TCR V-J signatures, a discovery cohort of 100 patients was used, comprising some 43 with Graves' ophthalmopathy and 57 with stable Graves' hyperthyroidism. Prospective prediction of ophthalmopathy was tested in an independent validation cohort consisting of roughly 20 hyperthyroidism patients and some 17 patients who later progressed to ophthalmopathy. The approximately 100 discovery patients were divided at random into training and test sets in a 7:3 ratio. In roughly six Graves' hyperthyroidism patients, the study also compared T-cell repertoires from thyroid tissue with T-cell repertoires from blood. Once sampling was done, hyperthyroidism patients were given methimazole at a starting dose of 30 mg daily, whereas ophthalmopathy patients were given high-dose intravenous methylprednisolone. The paper reports TCR Vbeta CDR3 sequencing of fewer than 150 peripheral blood samples: around 41 ophthalmopathy, fewer than 85 hyperthyroidism and approximately 17 progressor patients.

Hyperthyroidism patients were newly diagnosed, had a disease duration of under 2 months, and were aged 18 to 65 years. Patients with uncontrolled infections, other autoimmune diseases, pregnancy or lactation were excluded. Diagnoses relied on clinical symptoms, serum thyroxine and TRAb, thyroid ultrasound and orbital computed tomography. Blood from progressor patients was collected at the time of first diagnosis with hyperthyroidism, before any ophthalmopathy symptoms had appeared. PBMCs were isolated from more than 8 ml of fresh peripheral blood by Ficoll-Paque density gradient centrifugation. Progressor patients were first diagnosed with Graves' hyperthyroidism and then developed ophthalmopathy during follow-up. Total RNA was extracted with Trizol reagent, and quality was checked on an Agilent 2100 Bioanalyzer. According to the germline V gene, CDR1 reads WSHSY and CDR2 reads SAAADI. V and J lose 1 base and 5 bases, and a span of 18 bases separates them. The CDR3 goes from the cysteine to the phenylalanine over 17 residues. The read is trimmed to its CDR3 DNA, 51 bases read in frame from base 1.

Amplification of TCR beta CDR3 regions was carried out from RNA transcripts. A first-round RT-PCR of the TCR CDR3 used the HTBI primer set with the Qiagen OneStep RT-PCR kit. Libraries were constructed in a second round of multiplex PCR, after which size selection and purification were carried out. Sequencing of the libraries was done on an Illumina HiSeq2000 using paired-end 100 bp reads. Per the original workflow: SOAPnuke was used to process the raw data, throwing out any read that contained adapters or uncalled bases, had a mean Phred below 15, or lacked an exact constant-primer or identifier match. High-quality paired reads were merged with COPE v1.2.5, and unique nucleotide sequences were defined as clonotypes. MiTCR v1.1 was used to align the clonotypes against IMGT TRBV, TRBD and TRBJ reference segments. The analysis was restricted to V-J combinations with a frequency above 0.0001, which together covered roughly 99% of the repertoires. The TCS score was defined as the ratio of F50 (clonal expansion) to E x V (chaos), calculated using BLOSUM62-based TCRdist between CDR3 peptides within each V-J. Welch's t-statistics and random forest reduced around 510 V-J features to roughly 13, which were used in a naive Bayes classifier (R e1071). TCRdb reanalyzed the raw reads on its own, using fastp at Q25 for trimming and MiXCR for clone calling, and kept in-frame beta chains. Rows merge per CDR3 protein into single entries with the most common DNA and genes. The V and J calls follow TCRdb's processing rather than the paper's. The sample records under 450,000 distinct CDR3 sequences, 17% of which are singletons. The ten largest account for around 35% of the sample.

This clonotype was seen ten or more times. Its antigen remains undetermined. No base qualities exist here, and no much larger clone lies one base off it. Paper-wide results and their limitations: Most expanded thyroid clonotypes (frequency above 0.001) were also detected in blood, a finding suggesting that blood repertoires may reflect thyroid immune responses. In validation, progression to ophthalmopathy was predicted by the model with around 71% sensitivity and approximately 78% specificity, a median of around 5.9 months before onset. Sample size was not statistically predetermined, and investigators were not blinded to group allocation. A model built on a 13 V-J signature distinguished ophthalmopathy from stable hyperthyroidism, reaching roughly 88% sensitivity and around 81% specificity in cross-validation and 80%/75% in testing.

Sequencing was done on a sample of blood. This clonotype was obtained from a young woman with Graves' hyperthyroidism that later progressed to Graves' ophthalmopathy. This sequence uses TRBV10-2 and TRBJ2-4; a tentative D match to TRBD2 spans 5 bases. The sequenced DNA is TGCGCCAGCAGTGAGTTTGTTACAGCCACTAGGGAAAACATTCAGTACTTC. Protein translation: CASSEFVTATRENIQYF.